Shown below are 30 T cell receptor beta chains from a single sample sequenced in a study of Graves' ophthalmopathy and Graves' hyperthyroidism. RNA transcripts served as template for amplifying TCR beta CDR3 sequences. Second-round multiplex PCR followed a first-round RT-PCR using HTBI primers. MiXCR, applied by TCRdb to the multiplex PCR reads, yields one record per CDR3 protein. The repertoire has approximately 330,000 distinct CDR3 sequences, under 20% of them found once; the top ten carry roughly an eighth. Sequencing input: peripheral blood. Source of these receptors: an adult man with Graves' ophthalmopathy.

This clonotype was seen many times. This chain uses TRBV6-2 or TRBV6-3 with TRBJ2-5; 7 bases map to TRBD1. The J segment lost 1 base and the V segment lost 5 bases, leaving 7 bases of the junction unmatched. This CDR3 has 15 residues. Germline assignment: CDR1 MNHEY and CDR2 SVGEGT. CDR3 DNA sequence: TGTGCCAGCAGTAGATTTCACAGGGGCCAAGAGACCCAGTACTTC. This gives the protein CASSRFHRGQETQYF.

The table lists this clonotype with many counts. The chain recombines TRBV30 with TRBJ1-1; no firm D call. CDR1 and CDR2 from the germline V gene are GTSNPN and SVGIG (reference sequence). V was shortened by 1 base and J by 2 bases, with 8 bases between the two germline ends. The CDR3 totals 13 residues. CDR3 sequence (DNA): TGTGCCTGGAGTGCGAAGTTAAACACTGAAGCTTTCTTT. Its protein product is CAWSAKLNTEAFF.

This clonotype was recorded many times. This chain uses TRBV30 with TRBJ1-6; 8 bases are a match to TRBD1. Trimming at V came to 2 bases and at J to 8 bases, leaving 14 bases not matched to a gene. Germline V CDR1 and CDR2: GTSNPN, SVGIG (reference sequence). The CDR3 sequence is 17 residues long. For the CDR3, the DNA is TGTGCCTGGAGTAGGGGGGCATTCGGACAGGGCGATTCACCCCTCCACTTT. It yields the protein CAWSRGAFGQGDSPLHF.

This clonotype has a count of ten or more. The chain recombines TRBV6-5 with TRBJ1-6, with a tentative D call TRBD1 (5 bases). In germline, CDR1 is MNHEY, CDR2 SVGAGI. The CDR3 totals 17 residues. Trimming removed 0 bases at V and 5 bases at J, with 14 bases between. The CDR3 DNA follows: TGTGCCAGCAGTTACTCGGGGCAGGGATCTGATAATTCACCCCTCCACTTT. It translates to CASSYSGQGSDNSPLHF.

The chain links TRBV7-2 to TRBJ1-2, with D unclear. The V and J ends lost 5 bases and 6 bases respectively, with 16 bases between them. The CDR3 has 14 amino acids. CDR1 and CDR2 (germline): SGHTA, FQGNSA. As DNA, the CDR3 is TGTGCCAGCAGCAGCAGCGTTAGAGGAGATGGCTACACCTTC. This gives the protein CASSSSVRGDGYTF. The full variable domain, its missing parts supplied by reference TRBV7-2 and TRBJ1-2, is GAGVSQSPSNKVTEKGKDVELRCDPISGHTALYWYRQSLGQGLEFLIYFQGNSAPDKSGLPSDRFSAERTGGSVSTLTIQRTQQEDSAVYLCASSSSVRGDGYTFGSGTRLTVV.

This clonotype has ten or more counts. This sequence joins TRBV7-9 and TRBJ2-7, with D perhaps TRBD2 (6 bases). CDR1 SEHNR and CDR2 FQNEAQ come from the germline V gene (reference sequence). V gave up 4 bases and J gave up 0 bases, with 10 bases separating them. The CDR3 sequence is 14 residues long. The DNA for the CDR3 is TGTGCCAGCAGCTCCGGGACTCCCTCCTACGAGCAGTACTTC. As protein: CASSSGTPSYEQYF.

In this sample, this clonotype turned up many times. The chain is built from TRBV20-1 and TRBJ2-7; the match to TRBD2 covers 10 bases. V lost 6 bases to trimming and J lost 2 bases; unmatched junction nucleotides: 4. Germline V gives CDR1 DFQATT, CDR2 SNEGSKA (reference sequence). The CDR3 runs to 13 residues. The CDR3 sequence: CSALAGDAYEQYF. CDR3 in DNA: TGCAGTGCCCTAGCGGGGGACGCCTACGAGCAGTACTTC.

The rearrangement joins TRBV7-9 to TRBJ2-7; perhaps TRBD1 as D (6 bases). The ends were cut back, 2 bases at V and 2 bases at J, with 13 bases in the middle. Germline V lookup: CDR1 SEHNR, CDR2 FQNEAQ (reference sequence). The CDR3 spans 15 residues. CDR3 residues: CASSLLGTRTYEQYF. CDR3 DNA: TGTGCCAGCAGCTTACTTGGGACACGGACCTACGAGCAGTACTTC.

This clonotype was detected ten times or more. The chain recombines TRBV29-1 with TRBJ2-5, with TRBD1 matching over 7 bases. This CDR3 contains 13 residues. Germline-derived CDR1 and CDR2 are SQVTM and ANQGSEA. The J segment lost 1 base and the V segment lost 7 bases, leaving 6 bases of the junction unmatched. This CDR3 is CSASGQTQETQYF. CDR3 in DNA: TGCAGCGCCTCGGGACAGACCCAAGAGACCCAGTACTTC.

This clonotype was observed at least ten times. This rearrangement joins TRBV28 to TRBJ1-6; maybe TRBD1 (6 bases). In germline, CDR1 is MDHEN, CDR2 SYDVKM. V was clipped by 7 bases and J by 7 bases, with 11 bases between them. This CDR3 is 13 amino acids long. The CDR3 DNA reads TGTGCCAGCAAGAGACAGGCAAATTCACCCCTCCACTTT. Translated, it gives CASKRQANSPLHF.

The chain uses TRBV6-1 and TRBJ1-1; D is unclear. This CDR3 spans 14 amino acids. Germline-derived CDR1 and CDR2 are MNHNS and SASEGT. The ends were cut back, 6 bases at V and 5 bases at J, with 16 bases in the middle. The CDR3: CASRKVRGPTEAFF. CDR3 in DNA: TGTGCCAGCAGAAAGGTGAGAGGACCTACTGAAGCTTTCTTT.

This clonotype was observed a few times. V is TRBV6-5 and J is TRBJ1-1; D is ambiguous. With 0 bases removed from V and 5 bases from J, the gap between germline ends came to 13 bases. The CDR3 consists of 15 residues. In germline, CDR1 is MNHEY, CDR2 SVGAGI. CDR3 DNA sequence: TGTGCCAGCAGTTACTCCCACCTCGGGAAAACTGAAGCTTTCTTT. As protein: CASSYSHLGKTEAFF.

This clonotype was seen ten or more times. The rearrangement uses TRBV28 and TRBJ1-2; 12 bases align to TRBD1. V lost 8 bases and J lost 8; bases outside the gene matches: 6. Germline V gene sequence: CDR1 MDHEN, CDR2 SYDVKM. The CDR3 runs to 13 residues. Here the CDR3 reads CASRGTGGEGYTF. The CDR3 region has the DNA TGTGCCAGCCGAGGGACAGGGGGCGAAGGCTACACCTTC.

The chain combines TRBV27 with TRBJ2-5, with TRBD1 matching over 7 bases. The length of the CDR3 is 14 residues. Germline loops: CDR1 MNHEY, CDR2 SMNVEV (reference sequence). After removal of 6 bases from V and 1 base from J, the junction contained 5 bases not matched to a gene. The CDR3 coding sequence is TGTGCCAGCAGAGGGTGGGACAGCCAAGAGACCCAGTACTTC. Amino acids: CASRGWDSQETQYF.

This clonotype appeared many times. The chain couples TRBV12-3 or TRBV12-4 to TRBJ1-3; the D is unclear. The CDR3 has 12 residues. V lost 9 bases, J lost 4 bases, and 10 bases lay in between. CDR3 sequence reads: CASGRKGNTIYF. The CDR3 DNA reads as TGTGCCAGTGGCCGAAAAGGAAACACCATATATTTT.

This clonotype was recorded many times. Being one base from a much bigger clone, this may be a read error. V gene TRBV11-2 combines with J gene TRBJ2-5; 9 nucleotides match TRBD2. The V gene's germline CDR1 is SGHAT and CDR2 FQNNGV. There are 16 residues in the CDR3. The CDR3 DNA follows: TGTGCCAGCGGCTTAGACCCACTAGCGGGCCAAGAGACCCAGTACTTC. Its translation: CASGLDPLAGQETQYF.

This clonotype was observed many times. The chain recombines TRBV7-2 with TRBJ2-7; 8 bases align to TRBD2. V was pared by 5 bases and J by 3 bases, with 6 bases of the junction left unmatched. The V gene's germline CDR1 is SGHTA and CDR2 FQGNSA. This CDR3 has 14 residues. The CDR3 is CASSGGTSGYEQYF. DNA of the CDR3: TGTGCCAGCAGCGGCGGGACTAGTGGCTACGAGCAGTACTTC. Filled out from reference TRBV7-2 and TRBJ2-7, the complete variable domain reads GAGVSQSPSNKVTEKGKDVELRCDPISGHTALYWYRQSLGQGLEFLIYFQGNSAPDKSGLPSDRFSAERTGGSVSTLTIQRTQQEDSAVYLCASSGGTSGYEQYFGPGTRLTVT.

This clonotype was counted ten times or more. The rearrangement links TRBV6-2 or TRBV6-3 to TRBJ2-7, with 10 bases that match TRBD2. Germline CDR1 reads MNHEY; CDR2 reads SVGEGT. This CDR3 contains 17 residues. V trimming: 2 bases; J trimming: 0 bases; junction bases outside the gene matches: 7. The CDR3 coding sequence is TGTGCCAGCAGTTACGTGAGCGGGAGGGAGAGCTCCTACGAGCAGTACTTC. Translating gives CASSYVSGRESSYEQYF.

This clonotype was observed many times. The gene calls are TRBV2 and TRBJ1-3; maybe TRBD1 (5 bases). Per the germline V gene, CDR1 is SNHLY and CDR2 is FYNNEI. V lost 8 bases, J lost 3 bases, and 11 bases lay in between. This CDR3 has 13 residues. The CDR3 nucleotides are TGTGCCAGCGGGACGGAATATGGAAACACCATATATTTT. Amino acid sequence: CASGTEYGNTIYF.

This clonotype was counted ten times or more. The chain joins TRBV7-2 to TRBJ2-7; the D gene could be TRBD1 or TRBD2 (5 bases each). Looked up from germline, CDR1 is SGHTA and CDR2 is FQGNSA. V was pared by 1 base and J by 2 bases, with 12 bases between. This CDR3 spans 15 amino acids. CDR3 protein: CASSLGWDPPYEQYF. The CDR3 DNA is TGTGCCAGCAGCTTAGGATGGGACCCCCCCTACGAGCAGTACTTC.

This clonotype was found many times. This rearrangement joins TRBV14 to TRBJ1-1; D is unclear. Germline V gene lookup returns CDR1 SGHDN and CDR2 FVKESK. V was cut by 8 bases and J by 0 bases, with 10 bases left in between. This CDR3 contains 13 residues. CDR3 nucleotides: TGTGCCAGCTTGGACCGAATGAACACTGAAGCTTTCTTT. Amino acid sequence: CASLDRMNTEAFF.

Many counts were recorded for this clonotype. The chain combines TRBV28 with TRBJ2-2; tentative D call: TRBD1 (5 bases). Germline V CDR1 and CDR2: MDHEN, SYDVKM. Trimming removed 8 bases from V and 7 bases from J, with 17 bases in between. CDR3 size: 14 residues. CDR3 coding DNA: TGTGCCAGCTCGGACCTAGGGGATAACGGGGAGCTGTTTTTT. This sequence encodes CASSDLGDNGELFF.

This clonotype was counted at least ten times. The rearrangement joins TRBV4-1 to TRBJ2-7; tentatively, D is TRBD2 (5 bases). The germline gives CDR1 MGHRA, CDR2 YSYEKL. Trimming took off 3 bases at V and 7 bases at J, with 22 bases between the two ends. CDR3 length: 16 residues. The DNA for the CDR3 is TGCGCCAGCAGCCAGAGGCTCGCCCCTGCCTCGGGAGAGCAGTACTTC. Translation gives CASSQRLAPASGEQYF.

In its sample, this clonotype was seen many times. The chain couples TRBV4-1 to TRBJ1-5; D may be TRBD1 (5 bases). There are 14 residues in the CDR3. Trimming removed 3 bases at V and 7 bases at J, with 13 bases between. Germline values: CDR1 MGHRA, CDR2 YSYEKL. The CDR3 loop is CASSQSPGRQPQHF. The CDR3 DNA reads TGCGCCAGCAGCCAGTCGCCAGGGAGGCAGCCCCAGCATTTT.

For this clonotype: Just one base apart from a much larger clone, this may be a read error. In this CDR3 the conserved last residue, phenylalanine or tryptophan, is missing, so a read error is likely. This chain connects TRBV20-1 to TRBJ2-7, with 7 positions matching TRBD2. This CDR3 contains 13 residues. Germline lookup yields CDR1 DFQATT and CDR2 SNEGSKA (reference sequence). The ends lost 5 bases at V and 2 bases at J; junction bases unmatched: 6. CDR3 nucleotide sequence: TGCAGTGCTTCCCCGGGAGGAGCCTACGAGCAGTACATC. This codes for CSASPGGAYEQYI.

In its sample, this clonotype was seen a few times. The junction shows a germline mismatch at one end, possibly a read error. This chain uses TRBV6-2 or TRBV6-3 with TRBJ1-2; D is uncertain. CDR3 length: 12 amino acids. Germline CDR1 and CDR2: MNHEY and SVGEGT. CDR3 nucleotide sequence: TGTGCCAGCGATCAGACTCGGCTGGGCTACATCTTC. Translated: CASDQTRLGYIF.

The genes are TRBV7-9 and TRBJ2-5; D gene ambiguous. V lost 5 bases to trimming and J lost 5 bases, with 15 bases between them. The CDR3 extends over 14 amino acids. CDR1 and CDR2 from the germline V gene are SEHNR and FQNEAQ (reference sequence). CDR3 nucleotide sequence: TGTGCCAGCAGCGATAGTCCGAGTATCGAGACCCAGTACTTC. Amino acids: CASSDSPSIETQYF.

At least ten counts were recorded for this clonotype. The DNA is omitted, as the CDR3 cannot be located on it reliably, and the CDR3 follows TCRdb's listing. The genes are TRBV29-1 and TRBJ2-5. The CDR3 comprises 12 residues, both ends counted. Germline V lookup: CDR1 SQVTM, CDR2 ANQGSEA. This CDR3 is CSVVTFGETQYF.

Many counts were recorded for this clonotype. The chain employs TRBV6-1 and TRBJ1-6; D is undetermined. Looked up from germline, CDR1 is MNHNS and CDR2 is SASEGT. The V gene lost 3 bases and the J gene lost 0 bases, with 9 bases spanning the gap. The CDR3 extends over 16 amino acids. This chain's CDR3 is CASSELHSSYNSPLHF. CDR3 DNA sequence: TGTGCCAGCAGTGAGTTACACAGCTCCTATAATTCACCCCTCCACTTT.

This clonotype showed up many times. The rearrangement joins TRBV12-3 or TRBV12-4 to TRBJ2-5, with no clear D. CDR3 size: 13 residues. Trimming took off 6 bases at V and 4 bases at J, with 12 bases between the two ends. The CDR3 loop is CASRPGIGETQYF. Written as DNA, the CDR3 is TGTGCCAGCAGGCCTGGGATAGGAGAGACCCAGTACTTC.